Listed here are 13 T cell receptor beta chains from one sample, sequenced in a study of cytomegalovirus exposure and HLA in healthy donors. 60 Vbeta and 13 Jbeta primers were used in PCR. Repertoires were generated with immunoSEQ multiplex PCR, while TCRdb's copy carries only in-frame clones and drops some. The table records 150,000 to 200,000 clones, 78% of them present only once. The source material was PBMCs. These receptor sequences come from a young woman in good health and CMV-seropositive.

This chain connects TRBV6-1 to TRBJ1-1; tentatively, D is TRBD1 (6 bases). Between the trimmed V and J ends, which lost 7 bases and 0 bases, there was a span of 12 bases. The CDR3 consists of 14 residues. Germline CDR1 MNHNS, CDR2 SASEGT. The CDR3 DNA reads as TGTGCCAGCACACAGGGCCCAATGAACACTGAAGCTTTCTTT. Translating gives CASTQGPMNTEAFF.

J is TRBJ2-1 and V is TRBV27; TRBD2 matches 7 bases. J gave up 2 bases and V 0 bases, and 1 base lay outside the gene matches. There are 15 residues in the CDR3. Germline V gene lookup returns CDR1 MNHEY and CDR2 SMNVEV (reference sequence). The CDR3 reads CASSLSGGPYNEQFF. CDR3 in DNA: TGTGCCAGCAGTTTATCGGGAGGGCCCTACAATGAGCAGTTCTTC.

This sequence joins TRBV29-1 and TRBJ2-3, with TRBD2 matching 10 bases. V shed 8 bases and J 1 base; nucleotides not matched to a gene: 3. The CDR3 totals 13 residues. In germline, CDR1 is SQVTM, CDR2 ANQGSEA. DNA for the CDR3: TGCAGCACAGGGACTAGCGGCACAGATACGCAGTATTTT. Its protein is CSTGTSGTDTQYF.

This chain joins TRBV28 and TRBJ2-1; 8 nucleotides agree with TRBD2. The CDR3 has 14 residues. From germline, CDR1 is MDHEN and CDR2 SYDVKM. The V gene end was trimmed by 8 bases and the J gene end by 6 bases; junction bases not matched to a gene: 9. In DNA form, the CDR3 reads TGTGCCAGCCGGACTAGCCTTCAAAGCAATGAGCAGTTCTTC. It specifies CASRTSLQSNEQFF. Supplemented by reference TRBV28 and TRBJ2-1, the full variable domain reads DVKVTQSSRYLVKRTGEKVFLECVQDMDHENMFWYRQDPGLGLRLIYFSYDVKMKEKGDIPEGYSVSREKKERFSLILESASTNQTSMYLCASRTSLQSNEQFFGPGTRLTVL.

This clone was observed at least ten times. J is TRBJ2-7 and V is TRBV4-2, with D possibly TRBD2 on 5 matching bases. CDR3 length: 17 residues. The V gene's germline CDR1 is LGHNA and CDR2 YNFKEQ. V gave up 4 bases and J gave up 3 bases, with 22 bases separating them. The CDR3 coding sequence is TGTGCCAGCAGCCCCCTGTTTTTAGAGGGAGTAAGCTACGAGCAGTACTTC. This gives the protein CASSPLFLEGVSYEQYF.

J is TRBJ2-1 and V is TRBV11-2, with 12 positions matching TRBD2. The germline V gene has CDR1 SGHAT and CDR2 FQNNGV. The CDR3 totals 19 residues. V dropped 2 bases and J dropped 8; count of bases not matched to a gene: 16. The CDR3, as DNA: TGTGCCAGCAGCTTACGGGGCCCCGCGACTAGCGGGAGATTAGATGAGCAGTTCTTC. Translation gives CASSLRGPATSGRLDEQFF.

The J gene is TRBJ1-5, the V gene TRBV18; 10 bases fit TRBD1. This CDR3 has 13 residues. From germline, CDR1 is KGHSH and CDR2 LQKENI. The trim removed 4 bases at V and 7 bases at J, leaving 1 base unmatched. The CDR3 region is CASSQGQGQPQHF. As DNA, the CDR3 is TGTGCCAGCTCACAGGGACAGGGGCAGCCCCAGCATTTT.

The rearrangement links TRBV2 to TRBJ1-2; weak D call: TRBD1 (6 bases). CDR1 SNHLY and CDR2 FYNNEI come from the germline V gene. V was trimmed by 7 bases and J by 8 bases, leaving 17 bases between them. This CDR3 contains 13 residues. CDR3 loop: CASKNRAGGGYTF. The CDR3 DNA reads TGTGCCAGCAAGAACAGGGCGGGAGGCGGCTACACCTTC.

This clone was counted between two and nine times. This chain joins TRBV27 and TRBJ2-2; 11 positions match TRBD1. The CDR3 spans 14 residues. The germline V gene has CDR1 MNHEY and CDR2 SMNVEV (reference sequence). V shed 8 bases, J shed 6 bases, and the junction held 5 bases outside the gene matches. CDR3: CASRDRGTPGELFF. The CDR3 DNA reads as TGTGCCAGCCGGGACAGGGGGACTCCCGGGGAGCTGTTTTTT.

This clone has only one observation. This chain uses TRBV7-9 with TRBJ1-2, with D possibly matching TRBD1 (5 bases). Trimming shortened V by 1 base and J by 8 bases, and 8 bases separated the two germline ends. The germline V gene encodes CDR1 SEHNR and CDR2 FQNEAQ (reference sequence). The CDR3 covers 12 residues. Written as DNA, the CDR3 is TGTGCCAGCAGCTTAGTGGGGCCAGGCTACACCTTC. The encoded protein is CASSLVGPGYTF.

V gene TRBV5-4 combines with J gene TRBJ1-2; 10 bases line up with TRBD1. Per the germline V gene, CDR1 is SGHNT and CDR2 is YYREEE (reference sequence). The V and J ends lost 0 bases and 8 bases, in that order; junction bases with no gene match: 10. This CDR3 contains 16 residues. The CDR3 reads CASSLEDRGGFGGYTF. The CDR3 coding sequence is TGTGCCAGCAGCTTGGAGGACAGGGGGGGATTTGGAGGCTACACCTTC.

The J gene is TRBJ2-1, the V gene TRBV14, with TRBD2 matching over 8 bases. Trimming at V came to 0 bases and at J to 2 bases, leaving 9 bases not matched to a gene. CDR1 and CDR2 from the germline V gene are SGHDN and FVKESK. The CDR3 consists of 18 residues. The CDR3 DNA reads as TGTGCCAGCAGCCAAGATCGATATTCGCGGGGGGCCTACAATGAGCAGTTCTTC. Translation: CASSQDRYSRGAYNEQFF.

The J gene is TRBJ2-7, the V gene TRBV27, with 8 bases identical to TRBD2. Germline V CDR1 and CDR2: MNHEY, SMNVEV (reference sequence). The V segment lost 5 bases and the J segment 5 bases; nucleotides outside the gene matches: 11. The CDR3 is 15 amino acids. CDR3 amino acids: CASSLLSGKWDEQYF. CDR3 nucleotide sequence: TGTGCCAGCAGTCTTCTTAGCGGGAAGTGGGACGAGCAGTACTTC.